This TCR beta chain was found in a study of shared clonotypes between healthy human individuals. As concerns this clone: This may be a read error, as it is one base from a much larger clone.

CDR3 size: 14 residues. CDR1 and CDR2 (germline): SGHRS, YFSETQ. The ends were cut back, 1 base at V and 12 bases at J, with 17 bases in the middle. The authors ran unsorted PBMC replicate PCRs on around 320 ng DNA, tens of thousands of T cell genomes. The repertoire was sequenced with immunoSEQ multiplex PCR; TCRdb's copy has only in-frame clones and lacks some. Seen here are roughly 490,000 clones, approximately 80% observed once, and the top ten hold roughly 13%. The J gene is TRBJ2-1, the V gene TRBV5-1, with unresolved D. The clonotype was recovered from a woman aged 40 to 55 in good health. Some clones in this sample may be carry-over from other donors' samples. Sequencing used PBMCs. The CDR3, as DNA: TGCGCCAGCAGCTTGACTGCGGTGTGGGGTGGGCAGTTCTTC. It is translated as CASSLTAVWGGQFF.